The T cell receptor beta chain under discussion was sequenced for a study of T-cell memory formation after mild COVID-19. Whole-study results and caveats: Clones contracting over day 15 to 85 were CD4/CD8 balanced, with later expanders leaning CD4+. CD4+ contracting clones were mainly CM and EM; CD8+ ones, EMRA.

There are a few counts of this clonotype. Its target is not known. TCRdb processed the 5' RACE reads anew with MiXCR; each CDR3 protein has one entry. This table holds about 100,000 distinct CDR3 sequences, over 13% found once. With V trimmed by 2 bases and J by 7 bases, 4 bases remained unmatched. Germline V gene lookup returns CDR1 SGHRS and CDR2 YFSETQ. This CDR3 has 14 amino acids. V usage is TRBV5-1 and J usage is TRBJ2-1; 9 positions match TRBD1. This clonotype was obtained from a man younger than 35 who had mild COVID-19 (a few samples of this study predate the infection). Cell type and time point are not known. The sample was PBMCs or a T cell subset sorted from them (not recorded which). The DNA of the CDR3 is TGCGCCAGCAGCTTCGGACAGGGGACGAATGAGCAGTTCTTC. Residues: CASSFGQGTNEQFF.